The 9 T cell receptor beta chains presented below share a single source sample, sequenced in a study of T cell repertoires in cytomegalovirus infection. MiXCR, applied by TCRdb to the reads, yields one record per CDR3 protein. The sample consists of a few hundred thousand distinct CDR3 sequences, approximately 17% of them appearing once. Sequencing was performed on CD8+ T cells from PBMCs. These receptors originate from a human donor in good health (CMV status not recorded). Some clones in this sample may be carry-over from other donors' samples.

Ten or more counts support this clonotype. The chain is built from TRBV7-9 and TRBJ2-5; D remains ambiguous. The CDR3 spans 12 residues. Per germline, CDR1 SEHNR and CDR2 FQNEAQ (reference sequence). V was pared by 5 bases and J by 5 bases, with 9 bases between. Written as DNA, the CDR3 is TGTGCCAGCAGCCCATCGGCGGAGACCCAGTACTTC. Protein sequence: CASSPSAETQYF. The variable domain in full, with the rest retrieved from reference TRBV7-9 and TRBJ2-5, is DTGVSQNPRHKITKRGQNVTFRCDPISEHNRLYWYRQTLGQGPEFLTYFQNEAQLEKSRLLSDRFSAERPKGSFSTLEIQRTEQGDSAMYLCASSPSAETQYFGPGTRLLVL.

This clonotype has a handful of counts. The CDR3 nucleotides are TGTGCCAGCAGCTCCCTGACAGGGATCTATAATTCACCCCTCCACTTT. As protein: CASSSLTGIYNSPLHF. The chain is built from TRBV7-6 and TRBJ1-6; 7 positions match TRBD1. Germline loops: CDR1 SGHVS, CDR2 FNYEAQ. After removal of 4 bases from V and 3 bases from J, the junction contained 6 bases not matched to a gene. The CDR3 runs to 16 residues.

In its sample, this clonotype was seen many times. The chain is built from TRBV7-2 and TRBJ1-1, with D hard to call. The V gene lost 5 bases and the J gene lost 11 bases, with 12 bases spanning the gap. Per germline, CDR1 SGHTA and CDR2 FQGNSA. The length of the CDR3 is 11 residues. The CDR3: CASSLGIGAFF. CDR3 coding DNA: TGTGCCAGCAGCCTCGGAATCGGGGCTTTCTTT.

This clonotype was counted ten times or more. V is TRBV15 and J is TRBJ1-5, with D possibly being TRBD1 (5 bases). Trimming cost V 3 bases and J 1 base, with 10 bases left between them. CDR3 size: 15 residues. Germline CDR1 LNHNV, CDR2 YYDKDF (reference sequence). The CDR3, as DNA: TGTGCCACCAGCAGGGCAGGGTGGAGCAATCAGCCCCAGCATTTT. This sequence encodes CATSRAGWSNQPQHF. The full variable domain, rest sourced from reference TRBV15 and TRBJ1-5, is DAMVIQNPRYQVTQFGKPVTLSCSQTLNHNVMYWYQQKSSQAPKLLFHYYDKDFNNEADTPDNFQSRRPNTSFCFLDIRSPGLGDTAMYLCATSRAGWSNQPQHFGDGTRLSIL.

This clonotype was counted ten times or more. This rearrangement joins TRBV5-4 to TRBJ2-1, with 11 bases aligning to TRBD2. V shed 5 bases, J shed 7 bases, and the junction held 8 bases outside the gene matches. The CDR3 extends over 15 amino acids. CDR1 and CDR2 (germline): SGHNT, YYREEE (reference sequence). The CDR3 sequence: CASRPGLAALNEQFF. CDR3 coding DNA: TGTGCCAGCAGGCCGGGACTAGCGGCCCTGAATGAGCAGTTCTTC.

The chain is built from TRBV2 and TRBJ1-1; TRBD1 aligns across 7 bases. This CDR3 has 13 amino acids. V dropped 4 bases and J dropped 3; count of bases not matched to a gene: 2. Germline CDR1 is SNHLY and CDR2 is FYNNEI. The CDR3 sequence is CASSGDRHTEAFF. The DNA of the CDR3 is TGTGCCAGCAGTGGGGACAGACACACTGAAGCTTTCTTT.

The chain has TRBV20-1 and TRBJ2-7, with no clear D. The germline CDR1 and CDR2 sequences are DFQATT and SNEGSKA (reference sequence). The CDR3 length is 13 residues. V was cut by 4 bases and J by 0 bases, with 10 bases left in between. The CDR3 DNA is TGCAGTGCTACAACCGGCGACTCCTACGAGCAGTACTTC. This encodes CSATTGDSYEQYF.

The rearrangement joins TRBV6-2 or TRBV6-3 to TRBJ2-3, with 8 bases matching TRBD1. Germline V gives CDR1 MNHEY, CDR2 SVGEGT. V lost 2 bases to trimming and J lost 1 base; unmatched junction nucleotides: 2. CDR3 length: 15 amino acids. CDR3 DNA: TGTGCCAGCAGTTACGCGGGACAGGGCACAGATACGCAGTATTTT. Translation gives CASSYAGQGTDTQYF.

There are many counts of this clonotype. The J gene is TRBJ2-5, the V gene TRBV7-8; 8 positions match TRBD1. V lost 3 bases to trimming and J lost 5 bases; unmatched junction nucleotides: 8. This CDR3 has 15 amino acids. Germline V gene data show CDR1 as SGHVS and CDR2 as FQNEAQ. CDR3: CASSFVPGGDETQYF. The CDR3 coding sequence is TGTGCCAGCAGCTTCGTTCCAGGGGGCGACGAGACCCAGTACTTC.